The source of this TCR beta chain is a study of T cell responses to AZD1222 COVID-19 vaccine. Findings and caveats of the study: The peak T cell response came first, and repertoires were sampled only after it. Regions 160-218 and 743-854 held dominance among vaccine-associated CD4 TCRs, which spanned spike.

Measured with immunoSEQ multiplex PCR; TCRdb has only the in-frame clones, and not every one. The sample lists about 140,000 clones, 80% to 90% occurring once. This clone appeared many times. Its specificity is unknown. The starting material was peripheral blood, obtained on day 0 of AZD1222 vaccination. This TCR was sampled from an adult in good health.

The CDR3, as DNA: TGTGCCAGCAGTGAGGAGTCAGGTGCCACGCAGCCCCAGCATTTT. It is translated as CASSEESGATQPQHF. The V gene is TRBV2, the J gene TRBJ1-5, with D hard to call. CDR1 is SNHLY, CDR2 FYNNEI, per germline. The CDR3 is made up of 15 amino acids. V lost 3 bases and J lost 7, with 16 bases in between.